This T cell receptor beta chain was sequenced for a study of blood T cell repertoires in COVID-19. Study at large: Both acute and convalescent COVID-19 samples were obtained from the United States, Italy and Spain.

V was shortened by 4 bases and J by 0 bases, with 9 bases between the two germline ends. The CDR3 covers 14 residues. From germline, CDR1 is SGHDN and CDR2 FVKESK. Profiled with immunoSEQ multiplex PCR; TCRdb holds only in-frame clones, not every one. The sample lists roughly 70,000 clones; about 88% were seen once. The chain links TRBV14 to TRBJ2-5, with D tentatively TRBD2 (7 bases). This TCR was sampled from a man in his sixties or seventies with active or convalescent COVID-19. Sequenced material: peripheral blood. CDR3 region: CASSPGGNQETQYF. Here the CDR3 DNA reads TGTGCCAGCAGCCCGGGGGGCAACCAAGAGACCCAGTACTTC.